The clone carrying this TCR beta chain was seen a handful of times. As yet, its antigen is unknown. The sample belongs to a study of early T cells in non-severe SARS-CoV-2 infection. Broader study findings: Lookups in VDJdb leaned toward anti-spike CD8 responses and missed private and CD4 specificities.

V lost 8 bases and J 3 bases, leaving 15 bases between the germline ends. Germline CDR1 reads MDHEN; CDR2 reads SYDVKM. The CDR3 loop spans 14 amino acids. Individual cDNA molecules each received unique molecular identifiers attached to them. From the 5' RACE reads, TCRdb called clonotypes with MiXCR, one entry per CDR3 protein. The table shows about 69,000 distinct CDR3 sequences, with roughly 15% occurring only once. The sequencing sample was made of whole blood. The chain joins TRBV28 to TRBJ2-3, with D tentatively TRBD1 or TRBD2 (5 bases each). The receptor was isolated from an adult who was a healthcare worker with PCR-confirmed SARS-CoV-2 infection or an uninfected control (not recorded which). CDR3 sequence (DNA): TGTGCCAGCGGGGGACGTTGGTCAACAGATACGCAGTATTTT. Protein sequence: CASGGRWSTDTQYF.